This TCR beta chain appears in the sequencing data of a study of cytomegalovirus exposure and HLA in healthy donors. The study, taken as a whole, reports: Follow-up analysis later connected one missense variant in DCLRE1C with trimming of TCR beta V- and J-genes.

This CDR3 region has 15 residues. A remark on this clone: Its antigen is currently unknown.

Both 60 Vbeta primers and 13 Jbeta primers went into the PCR. Original processing notes: Later, tens of millions of unique TCR beta chains were counted in an analysis, and about 10 million of them were shared. Method: immunoSEQ multiplex PCR; TCRdb's copy keeps in-frame clones and lacks some. That table supplies the V and J calls and clone size; D and trimming were determined from the DNA. The sample carries roughly 120,000 clones, about 70% recorded once. Sequencing input: PBMCs. The receptor's source is a woman between 35 and 50 years old in good health and CMV-seropositive. This rearrangement joins TRBV21-1 to TRBJ1-1; the D segment call TRBD1 is taken from the table without a DNA check. TRBV21-1 is deemed a pseudogene. CDR3 region: CASSNTRGTNTEAFF. The CDR3 DNA is TGTGCCAGCAGCAACACAAGGGGGACGAACACTGAAGCTTTCTTT.